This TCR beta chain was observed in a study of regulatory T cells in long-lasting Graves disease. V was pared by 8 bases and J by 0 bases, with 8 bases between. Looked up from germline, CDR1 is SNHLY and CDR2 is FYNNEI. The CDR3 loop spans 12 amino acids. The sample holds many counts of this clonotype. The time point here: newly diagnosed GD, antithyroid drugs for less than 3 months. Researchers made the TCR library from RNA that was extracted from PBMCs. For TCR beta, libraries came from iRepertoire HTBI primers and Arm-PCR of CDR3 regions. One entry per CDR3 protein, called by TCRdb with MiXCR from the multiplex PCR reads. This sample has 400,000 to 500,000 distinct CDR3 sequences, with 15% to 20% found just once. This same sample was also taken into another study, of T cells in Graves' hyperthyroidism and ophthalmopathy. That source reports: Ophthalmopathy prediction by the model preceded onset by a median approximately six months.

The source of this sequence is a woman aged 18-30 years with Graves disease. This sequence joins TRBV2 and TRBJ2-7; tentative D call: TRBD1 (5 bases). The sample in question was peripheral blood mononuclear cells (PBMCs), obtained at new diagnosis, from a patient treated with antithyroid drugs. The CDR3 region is CASRQNSYEQYF. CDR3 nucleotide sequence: TGTGCCAGCCGACAGAACTCCTACGAGCAGTACTTC.